This TCR beta chain derives from a study of cytomegalovirus exposure and HLA in healthy donors. The study, taken as a whole, reports: Cytomegalovirus association was assigned to some 160 TCR beta chains.

A roughly 120-subject validation cohort, separate from the roughly 670-subject first cohort, supplied the donors. V was pared by 3 bases and J by 5 bases, with 1 base of the junction left unmatched. CDR1 and CDR2 from the germline V gene are SGHTA and FQGNSA. This CDR3 region has 13 residues. Method: immunoSEQ multiplex PCR; TCRdb's copy keeps in-frame clones and lacks some. The data contain around 300,000 clones, approximately 83% of them seen just once; the ten biggest clones take up over 0.95%. This clone was seen a few times. What it recognizes is unknown. This TCR came from a woman between 18 and 30 years old in good health and CMV-seronegative. The sample was PBMCs. The V gene is TRBV7-2, the J gene TRBJ2-4, with 7 bases matching TRBD2. Here the CDR3 reads CASSFAGENIQYF. For the CDR3, the DNA is TGTGCCAGCAGCTTTGCGGGGGAAAACATTCAGTACTTC.